This T cell receptor beta chain was sequenced in a study of cytomegalovirus exposure and HLA in healthy donors. Study conclusions and caveats: The authors judged a highly shared variant cluster likely a sequencing artifact.

CDR3 length: 13 amino acids. V shed 5 bases, J shed 6 bases, and the junction held 6 bases outside the gene matches. Germline CDR1 LGHNA, CDR2 YSLEER. With 60 Vbeta and 13 Jbeta primers, the PCR was carried out. Using immunoSEQ multiplex PCR, the repertoire was profiled, and TCRdb retains in-frame clones only, with some absent. The table has over 150,000 clones, 78% seen once. Of note for this clone: The antigen remains unidentified.

The sample consisted of PBMCs. This chain joins TRBV4-3 and TRBJ1-1, with 7 bases aligning to TRBD1. The receptor was isolated from a woman in her forties or fifties in good health and CMV-seropositive. In DNA form, the CDR3 reads TGCGCCAGCAGCTTGCGAGGGGGCTCTGAAGCTTTCTTT. The encoded protein is CASSLRGGSEAFF.